Presented here are 24 T cell receptor beta chains from one specimen sequenced in a study of blood T cell repertoires in COVID-19. TCRdb's table, derived via immunoSEQ multiplex PCR, lists solely in-frame clones and lacks some. The repertoire holds about 400,000 clones, with 88% as singletons. The sequenced sample consisted of PBMCs or T cells enriched from blood (not recorded which). All receptors derive from a woman aged 40 to 50 with acute COVID-19.

The chain recombines TRBV7-8 with TRBJ1-6; 11 bases fit TRBD1. The length of the CDR3 is 14 residues. Losses at the gene ends were 4 bases for V and 9 bases for J; bases not matched to a gene: 2. Germline V lookup: CDR1 SGHVS, CDR2 FQNEAQ. CDR3 sequence: CASSWTGGASPLHF. CDR3 in DNA: TGTGCCAGCAGCTGGACAGGGGGCGCTTCACCCCTCCACTTT.

In DNA, the CDR3 is TGTGCCAGCAGCTATTCGGTCCGGGATACGCAGTATTTT. Encoded protein: CASSYSVRDTQYF. The chain combines TRBV11-2 with TRBJ2-3; D remains unclear. V was shortened by 4 bases and J by 6 bases, with 11 bases between the two germline ends. The CDR3 runs 13 residues. Germline CDR1 and CDR2: SGHAT and FQNNGV.

A single count supports this clone. This sequence joins TRBV7-6 and TRBJ1-5, with D possibly being TRBD1 (5 bases). Germline lookup yields CDR1 SGHVS and CDR2 FNYEAQ. The CDR3 has 13 amino acids. Trimming left V 1 base short and J 7 bases short, with 8 bases between. CDR3 nucleotide sequence: TGTGCCAGCAGCTTAGGGGGCGAACAGCCCCAGCATTTT. Translation gives CASSLGGEQPQHF.

The chain has TRBV25-1 and TRBJ2-7; 9 nucleotides match TRBD2. The CDR3 runs 16 residues. From germline, CDR1 is MGHDK and CDR2 SYGVNS. The junction had 13 bases not matched to a gene; V was cut back by 5 bases and J by 5 bases. Here the CDR3 DNA reads TGTGCCAGCAGTCCCAGCGGGGGGATGAAGGCCCACGAGCAGTACTTC. This encodes CASSPSGGMKAHEQYF.

This clone appeared a few times. The rearrangement uses TRBV19 and TRBJ2-7; D is perhaps TRBD1 (6 bases). The V and J ends lost 5 bases and 3 bases respectively, with 11 bases between them. CDR1 is LNHDA, CDR2 SQIVND, per germline (reference sequence). This CDR3 is built from 13 residues. This CDR3 reads CASSRTEGYEQYF. The CDR3 bases are TGTGCCAGTAGTCGGACAGAAGGCTACGAGCAGTACTTC.

V and J are TRBV18 and TRBJ1-6, with 7 bases matching TRBD1. V shed 6 bases and J 7 bases; nucleotides not matched to a gene: 9. The CDR3 totals 15 residues. Germline V CDR1 and CDR2: KGHSH, LQKENI. In DNA, the CDR3 is TGTGCCAGCTCTCGAGGGGGACAGTCAAATTCACCCCTCCACTTT. Its protein is CASSRGGQSNSPLHF.

The chain carries TRBV5-1 and TRBJ2-3; 8 bases are a match to TRBD1. The V gene's germline CDR1 is SGHRS and CDR2 YFSETQ. This CDR3 has 14 residues. With V trimmed by 5 bases and J by 3 bases, 5 bases remained unmatched. The CDR3 protein is CASRWTGKTDTQYF. DNA of the CDR3: TGCGCCAGCAGGTGGACAGGGAAAACAGATACGCAGTATTTT.

The chain links TRBV18 to TRBJ2-7; 8 bases agree with TRBD1. The CDR3 runs to 13 residues. Germline loops: CDR1 KGHSH, CDR2 LQKENI. V shed 3 bases and J 7 bases; nucleotides not matched to a gene: 5. CDR3 sequence: CASSPDRAGEQYF. The CDR3 DNA is TGTGCCAGCTCACCGGACAGGGCGGGAGAGCAGTACTTC. Full variable domain (missing parts from reference TRBV18 and TRBJ2-7): NAGVMQNPRHLVRRRGQEARLRCSPMKGHSHVYWYRQLPEEGLKFMVYLQKENIIDESGMPKERFSAEFPKEGPSILRIQQVVRGDSAAYFCASSPDRAGEQYFGPGTRLTVT.

J is TRBJ1-2 and V is TRBV9; the match to TRBD1 covers 9 bases. Germline V gene lookup returns CDR1 SGDLS and CDR2 YYNGEE. The V segment lost 3 bases and the J segment 0 bases; nucleotides outside the gene matches: 3. This CDR3 is 15 amino acids long. CDR3 sequence reads: CASSGGTGTNYGYTF. The CDR3 DNA sequence: TGTGCCAGCAGCGGCGGGACAGGGACTAACTATGGCTACACCTTC.

This chain joins TRBV28 and TRBJ1-6, with TRBD1 identical over 9 bases. V was clipped by 3 bases and J by 7 bases; unmatched bases: 1. The CDR3 totals 14 residues. CDR1 is MDHEN and CDR2 is SYDVKM in the germline V gene. The CDR3 here is CASSLTGGNSPLHF. DNA of the CDR3: TGTGCCAGCAGTTTGACAGGGGGGAATTCACCCCTCCACTTT.

J is TRBJ1-1 and V is TRBV5-1, with 7 positions matching TRBD1. With V trimmed by 0 bases and J by 10 bases, 12 bases remained unmatched. This CDR3 is 15 amino acids long. Germline V gene sequence: CDR1 SGHRS, CDR2 YFSETQ. The CDR3 region has the DNA TGCGCCAGCAGCTTGGAGGGACAGCGCGAGGACGGAGCTTTCTTT. It specifies CASSLEGQREDGAFF.

This clone turned up a few times. V and J are TRBV6-5 and TRBJ1-4, with D unresolved. The CDR3 contains 14 residues. The V end was cut by 5 bases, the J end by 4 bases, with 11 bases between. Germline lookup yields CDR1 MNHEY and CDR2 SVGAGI. The CDR3 loop is CASSPGLNNEKLFF. CDR3 sequence (DNA): TGTGCCAGCAGTCCAGGATTGAATAATGAAAAACTGTTTTTT.

The chain carries TRBV24-1 and TRBJ1-6; D remains unclear. Germline V gene data show CDR1 as KGHDR and CDR2 as SFDVKD. V lost 9 bases, J lost 5 bases, and 10 bases lay in between. This CDR3 is 13 amino acids long. CDR3 coding DNA: TGTGCCACCGAGGCTAATAATAATTCACCCCTCCACTTT. Its protein is CATEANNNSPLHF.

The V and J genes are TRBV19 and TRBJ1-2, with a weak D call TRBD1 (6 bases). Per the germline V gene, CDR1 is LNHDA and CDR2 is SQIVND (reference sequence). Trimming took off 1 base at V and 2 bases at J, with 11 bases between the two ends. This CDR3 has 15 residues. In DNA form, the CDR3 reads TGTGCCAGTAGTATAGGTGGGGGCGAGAACTATGGCTACACCTTC. Translating gives CASSIGGGENYGYTF.

J is TRBJ2-1 and V is TRBV5-1; 9 bases line up with TRBD1. V shed 4 bases, J shed 9 bases, and the junction held 5 bases outside the gene matches. The CDR3 length is 13 residues. The germline gives CDR1 SGHRS, CDR2 YFSETQ. CDR3 sequence (DNA): TGCGCCAGCAGCGCGGGACAGGGTGGTGAGCAGTTCTTC. Protein sequence: CASSAGQGGEQFF.

The genes are TRBV18 and TRBJ1-5; TRBD1 might be the D (5 bases). This CDR3 comprises 14 residues. V lost 3 bases to trimming and J lost 6 bases, with 12 bases between them. Germline CDR1 and CDR2: KGHSH and LQKENI. The CDR3 DNA reads as TGTGCCAGCTCACCGGGGGGGGTTGCTCAGCCCCAGCATTTT. Its protein product is CASSPGGVAQPQHF.

The chain combines TRBV15 with TRBJ1-3; 7 bases map to TRBD1. The CDR3 contains 13 residues. Per germline, CDR1 LNHNV and CDR2 YYDKDF (reference sequence). The junction had 7 bases not matched to a gene; V was cut back by 8 bases and J by 6 bases. The CDR3 DNA reads TGTGCCACCGACGACAGGGAGAAAAACACCATATATTTT. Its protein is CATDDREKNTIYF.

V and J are TRBV6-1 and TRBJ1-2; D is uncertain. The CDR3 has 15 residues. The germline V and J ends were trimmed by 0 bases and 4 bases, with 12 bases remaining between them. From germline, CDR1 is MNHNS and CDR2 SASEGT. The CDR3 sequence: CASSEARTVGYGYTF. CDR3 coding DNA: TGTGCCAGCAGTGAAGCGCGAACAGTCGGCTATGGCTACACCTTC.

This chain connects TRBV24-1 to TRBJ1-2; TRBD1 aligns across 7 bases. Unmatched junction bases numbered 7, after V lost 1 base and J lost 3 bases. In germline, CDR1 is KGHDR, CDR2 SFDVKD. There are 16 residues in the CDR3. The CDR3 protein is CATSDLIDRADYGYTF. CDR3 coding DNA: TGTGCCACCAGTGATTTAATAGACAGGGCTGACTATGGCTACACCTTC.

The rearrangement links TRBV18 to TRBJ1-3, with TRBD1 as a possible D gene (5 bases). CDR3 size: 14 residues. V lost 4 bases to trimming and J lost 2 bases, with 9 bases between them. CDR1 is KGHSH and CDR2 is LQKENI in the germline V gene. The CDR3 sequence: CASSLRGTGNTIYF. For the CDR3, the DNA is TGTGCCAGCTCACTAAGGGGCACTGGAAACACCATATATTTT.

V usage is TRBV5-4 and J usage is TRBJ1-4; 8 bases are a match to TRBD1. The V gene end was trimmed by 0 bases and the J gene end by 7 bases; junction bases not matched to a gene: 5. This CDR3 region has 15 residues. Per the germline V gene, CDR1 is SGHNT and CDR2 is YYREEE (reference sequence). The CDR3 DNA is TGTGCCAGCAGCTTGGTAGTCAGGGGGCGTGAAAAACTGTTTTTT. It yields the protein CASSLVVRGREKLFF.

This clone has a single count. This sequence joins TRBV4-1 and TRBJ1-4; D is ambiguous. Trimming took off 5 bases at V and 0 bases at J, with 13 bases between the two ends. Germline V lookup: CDR1 MGHRA, CDR2 YSYEKL. The CDR3 is 16 amino acids. The CDR3 region has the DNA TGCGCCAGCAGCGATCAAGTGGCTGCAACTAATGAAAAACTGTTTTTT. This sequence encodes CASSDQVAATNEKLFF.

J is TRBJ1-3 and V is TRBV3-1 (or the pseudogene TRBV3-2); D gene uncertain. CDR1 LGHDT and CDR2 YNNKEL come from the germline V gene (reference sequence). V lost 1 base and J 7 bases, leaving 8 bases between the germline ends. The CDR3 spans 13 residues. The DNA of the CDR3 is TGTGCCAGCAGCCAAGGTTGGAGTAACACCATATATTTT. It is translated as CASSQGWSNTIYF.

The V gene is TRBV15, the J gene TRBJ2-5; 8 nucleotides line up with TRBD2. Germline CDR1 and CDR2: LNHNV and YYDKDF (reference sequence). The CDR3 contains 17 residues. The V segment lost 5 bases and the J segment 5 bases; nucleotides outside the gene matches: 16. The CDR3 bases are TGTGCCACCAGCCCGATTGTTGTGGCGGGGGGTCCGGAGACCCAGTACTTC. Its protein is CATSPIVVAGGPETQYF.